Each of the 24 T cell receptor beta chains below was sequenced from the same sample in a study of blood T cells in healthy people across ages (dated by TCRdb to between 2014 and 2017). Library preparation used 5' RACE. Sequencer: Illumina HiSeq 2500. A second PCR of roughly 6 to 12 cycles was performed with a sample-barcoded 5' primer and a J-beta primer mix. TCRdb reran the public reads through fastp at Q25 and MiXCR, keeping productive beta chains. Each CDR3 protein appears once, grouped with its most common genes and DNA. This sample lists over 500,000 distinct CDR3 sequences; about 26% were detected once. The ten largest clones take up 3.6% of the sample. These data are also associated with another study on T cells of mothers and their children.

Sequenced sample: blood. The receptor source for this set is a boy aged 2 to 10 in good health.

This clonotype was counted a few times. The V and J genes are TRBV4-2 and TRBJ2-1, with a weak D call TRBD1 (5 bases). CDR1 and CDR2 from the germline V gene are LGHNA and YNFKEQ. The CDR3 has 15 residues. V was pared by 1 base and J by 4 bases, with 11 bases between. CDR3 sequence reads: CASSQGGRTYNEQFF. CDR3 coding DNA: TGTGCCAGCAGCCAAGGAGGTCGGACATACAATGAGCAGTTCTTC.

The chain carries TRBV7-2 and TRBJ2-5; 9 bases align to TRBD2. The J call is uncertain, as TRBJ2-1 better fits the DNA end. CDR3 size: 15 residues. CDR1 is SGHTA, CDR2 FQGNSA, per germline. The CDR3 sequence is CASRPSTSGYNEQFF. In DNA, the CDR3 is TGTGCCAGCAGACCATCGACTAGCGGCTACAATGAGCAGTTCTTC.

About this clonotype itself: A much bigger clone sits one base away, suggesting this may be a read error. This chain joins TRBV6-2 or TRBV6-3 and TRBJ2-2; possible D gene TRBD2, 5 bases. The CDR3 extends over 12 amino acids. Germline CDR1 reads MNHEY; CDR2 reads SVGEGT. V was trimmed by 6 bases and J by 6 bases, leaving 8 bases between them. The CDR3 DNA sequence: TGTGCCAGCAGCCCGGACTCCGGGGAGCTGTTTTTT. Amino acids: CASSPDSGELFF.

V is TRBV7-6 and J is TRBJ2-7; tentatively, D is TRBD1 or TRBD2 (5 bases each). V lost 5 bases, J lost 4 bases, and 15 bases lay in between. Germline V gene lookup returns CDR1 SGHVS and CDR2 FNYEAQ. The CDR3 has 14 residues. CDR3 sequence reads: CASSRTLGGYEQYF. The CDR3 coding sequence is TGTGCCAGCAGCCGAACTCTTGGGGGTTACGAGCAGTACTTC.

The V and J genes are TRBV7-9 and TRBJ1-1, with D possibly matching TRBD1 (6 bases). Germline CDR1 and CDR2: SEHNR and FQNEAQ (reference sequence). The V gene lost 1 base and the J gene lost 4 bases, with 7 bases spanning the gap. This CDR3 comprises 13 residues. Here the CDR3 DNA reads TGTGCCAGCAGCTTAGAGACAGGCACTGAAGCTTTCTTT. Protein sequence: CASSLETGTEAFF.

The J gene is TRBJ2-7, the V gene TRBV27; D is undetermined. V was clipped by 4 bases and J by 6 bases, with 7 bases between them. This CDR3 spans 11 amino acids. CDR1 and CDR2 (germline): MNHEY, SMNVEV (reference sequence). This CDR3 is CASSSPFEQYF. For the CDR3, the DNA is TGTGCCAGCAGTTCGCCGTTCGAGCAGTACTTC.

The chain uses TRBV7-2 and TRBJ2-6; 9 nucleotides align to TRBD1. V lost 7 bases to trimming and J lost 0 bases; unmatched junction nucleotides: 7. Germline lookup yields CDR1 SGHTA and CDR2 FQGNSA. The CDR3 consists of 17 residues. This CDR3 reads CASTAGTGHSGANVLTF. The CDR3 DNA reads TGTGCCAGCACCGCCGGGACAGGGCACTCTGGGGCCAACGTCCTGACTTTC.

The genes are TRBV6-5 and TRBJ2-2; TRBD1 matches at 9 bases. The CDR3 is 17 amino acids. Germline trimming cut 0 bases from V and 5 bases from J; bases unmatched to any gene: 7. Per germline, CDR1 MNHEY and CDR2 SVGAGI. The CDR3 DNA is TGTGCCAGCAGTTACTCGGGGACAGGGTATGGGACCGGGGAGCTGTTTTTT. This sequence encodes CASSYSGTGYGTGELFF.

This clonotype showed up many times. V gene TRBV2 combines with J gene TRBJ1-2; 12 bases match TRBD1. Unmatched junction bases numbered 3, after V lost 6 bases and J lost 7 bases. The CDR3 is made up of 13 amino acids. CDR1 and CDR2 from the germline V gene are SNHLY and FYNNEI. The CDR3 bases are TGTGCCAGCAGGGGGACAGGGGGCACTGGCTACACCTTC. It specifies CASRGTGGTGYTF.

CDR3 DNA sequence: TGTGCCAGCAGCCAGGCCAGGGGGCTCTACGAGCAGTACTTC. It encodes CASSQARGLYEQYF. This chain connects TRBV3-1 to TRBJ2-7, with 8 positions matching TRBD1. There are 14 residues in the CDR3. With 3 bases clipped from V and 3 bases from J, the junction kept 4 bases outside the gene matches. Germline lookup yields CDR1 LGHDT and CDR2 YNNKEL (reference sequence).

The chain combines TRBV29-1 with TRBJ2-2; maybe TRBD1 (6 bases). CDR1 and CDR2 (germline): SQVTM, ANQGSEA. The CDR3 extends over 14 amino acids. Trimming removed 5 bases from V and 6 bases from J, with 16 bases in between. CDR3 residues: CSVLRGGMAGELFF. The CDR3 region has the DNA TGCAGCGTTCTCAGGGGCGGCATGGCCGGGGAGCTGTTTTTT.

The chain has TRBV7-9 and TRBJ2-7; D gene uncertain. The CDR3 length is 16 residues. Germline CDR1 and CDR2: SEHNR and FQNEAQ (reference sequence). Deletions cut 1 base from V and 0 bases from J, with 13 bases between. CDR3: CASSLDVLPTSYEQYF. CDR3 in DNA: TGTGCCAGCAGCTTAGATGTGCTACCGACCTCCTACGAGCAGTACTTC.

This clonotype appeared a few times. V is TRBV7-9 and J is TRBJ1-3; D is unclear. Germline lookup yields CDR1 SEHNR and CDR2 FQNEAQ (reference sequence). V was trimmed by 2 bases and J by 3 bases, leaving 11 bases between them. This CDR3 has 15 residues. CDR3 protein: CASSLTGDIGNTIYF. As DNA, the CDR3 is TGTGCCAGCAGCTTAACTGGGGATATTGGAAACACCATATATTTT.

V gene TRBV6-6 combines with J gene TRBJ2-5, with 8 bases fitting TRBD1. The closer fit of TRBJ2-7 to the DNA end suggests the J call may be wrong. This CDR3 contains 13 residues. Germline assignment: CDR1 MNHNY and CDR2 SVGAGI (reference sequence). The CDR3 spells CASSKRQGYEQYF. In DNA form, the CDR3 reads TGTGCCAGCAGTAAGCGACAGGGGTACGAGCAGTACTTC.

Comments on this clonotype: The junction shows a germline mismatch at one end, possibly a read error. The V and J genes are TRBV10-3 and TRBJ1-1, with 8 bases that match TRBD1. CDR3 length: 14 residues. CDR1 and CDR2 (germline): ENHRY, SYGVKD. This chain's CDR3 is CASRAAGQGAEVFF. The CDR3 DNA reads TGTGCCAGCAGGGCCGCCGGACAGGGAGCTGAAGTTTTCTTT.

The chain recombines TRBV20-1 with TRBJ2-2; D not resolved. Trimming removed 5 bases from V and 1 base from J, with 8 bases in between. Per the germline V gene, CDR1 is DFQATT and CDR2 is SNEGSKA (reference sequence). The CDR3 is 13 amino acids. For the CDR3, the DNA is TGCAGTGCTCCCGGACGGAACACCGGGGAGCTGTTTTTT. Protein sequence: CSAPGRNTGELFF.

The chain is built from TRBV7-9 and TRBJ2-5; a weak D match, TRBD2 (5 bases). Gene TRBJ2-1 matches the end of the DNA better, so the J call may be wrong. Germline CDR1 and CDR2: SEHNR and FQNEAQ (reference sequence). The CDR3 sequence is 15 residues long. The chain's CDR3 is CASSLVSGPRGEQFF. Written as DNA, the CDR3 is TGTGCCAGCAGCTTGGTCTCCGGGCCCCGGGGTGAGCAGTTCTTC.

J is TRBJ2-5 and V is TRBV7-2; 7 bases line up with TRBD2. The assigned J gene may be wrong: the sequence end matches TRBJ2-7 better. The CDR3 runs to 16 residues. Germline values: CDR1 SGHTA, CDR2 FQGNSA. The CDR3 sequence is CASSLPPRREAGEQYF. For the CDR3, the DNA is TGTGCCAGCAGCTTACCTCCTCGACGGGAGGCAGGCGAGCAGTACTTC.

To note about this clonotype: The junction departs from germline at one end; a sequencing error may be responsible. CDR3 region: CSTRDRTESYKNIQYF. DNA for the CDR3: TGCAGTACTAGAGATCGGACAGAAAGTTACAAAAACATTCAGTACTTC. The chain employs TRBV20-1 and TRBJ2-4; D perhaps matches TRBD1 (6 bases). Germline CDR1 and CDR2: DFQATT and SNEGSKA (reference sequence). The CDR3 is 16 residues long.

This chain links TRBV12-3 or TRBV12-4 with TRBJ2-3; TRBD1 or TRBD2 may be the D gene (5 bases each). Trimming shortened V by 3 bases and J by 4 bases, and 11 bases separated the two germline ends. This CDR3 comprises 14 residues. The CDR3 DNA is TGTGCCAGCAGTTTGGGACGGAGCGCAGATACGCAGTATTTT. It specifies CASSLGRSADTQYF.

In nucleotides, the CDR3 is TGTGCCAGCAGCCAAGTGAGACAGGGTGATCAGCCCCAGCATTTT. This codes for CASSQVRQGDQPQHF. The V call is TRBV4-2, the J call TRBJ1-5; TRBD1 aligns across 7 bases. J gave up 5 bases and V 1 base, and 5 bases lay outside the gene matches. Germline assignment: CDR1 LGHNA and CDR2 YNFKEQ. This CDR3 has 15 residues.

The CDR3: CSARDRRRTDTQYF. The CDR3 DNA is TGCAGTGCTAGGGATAGGAGGCGCACAGATACGCAGTATTTT. The genes are TRBV20-1 and TRBJ2-3; TRBD2 might be the D (5 bases). V was clipped by 3 bases and J by 1 base, with 11 bases between them. This CDR3 comprises 14 residues. Germline CDR1 is DFQATT and CDR2 is SNEGSKA (reference sequence).

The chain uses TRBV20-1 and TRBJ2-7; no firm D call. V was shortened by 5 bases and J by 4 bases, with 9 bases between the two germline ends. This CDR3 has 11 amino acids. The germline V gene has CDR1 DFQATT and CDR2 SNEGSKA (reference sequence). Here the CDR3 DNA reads TGCAGTGCTGTGGCGGAGTACGAGCAGTACTTC. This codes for CSAVAEYEQYF.

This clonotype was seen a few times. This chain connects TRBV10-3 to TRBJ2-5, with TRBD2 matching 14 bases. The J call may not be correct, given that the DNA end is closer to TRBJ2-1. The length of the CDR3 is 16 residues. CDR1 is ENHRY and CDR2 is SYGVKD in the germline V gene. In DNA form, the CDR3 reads TGTGCCATCGGGACTAGCGGGGGTAGGGGAGGCGATGAGCAGTTCTTC. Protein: CAIGTSGGRGGDEQFF.